The source of this T cell receptor (beta chain) is a study of PD-L1 blockade in urothelial cancer. Study at large: When patients started atezolizumab around 2014, it was given at 1,200 mg intravenously every 3 weeks. Earlier, patients had received 0 to 3 chemotherapy regimens. It was at 3 weeks (second dose) and 6 weeks after treatment start that blood was analyzed.

Germline V gene data show CDR1 as MNHEY and CDR2 as SVGAGI. V lost 2 bases and J lost 7; bases outside the gene matches: 7. The CDR3 totals 16 residues. The time point was: pretreatment peripheral blood. The patients' disease, urothelial carcinoma, was locally advanced or metastatic. TCRdb keeps only in-frame clones here, not all; method: immunoSEQ multiplex PCR. The sample lists some 40,000 clones; around 85% were seen once. This rearrangement joins TRBV6-5 to TRBJ2-7; 14 bases are shared with TRBD2. This clonotype was obtained from a man older than 75 with urothelial cancer. The sample here was PBMCs, taken around atezolizumab (anti-PD-L1) treatment. CDR3 in DNA: TGTGCCAGCAGTTACGCGACTAGCGGGAGGGCCGGGGAGCAGTACTTC. This gives the protein CASSYATSGRAGEQYF.